These 29 T cell receptor beta chains were sequenced from one sample in a study of blood T cell repertoires in COVID-19. Using immunoSEQ multiplex PCR, the repertoire was profiled, and TCRdb retains in-frame clones only, with some absent. The repertoire includes 14,000 or so clones, 83% of them detected once, and under 30% sits in the top ten. Material for sequencing was peripheral blood. All receptors come from an older woman with acute or convalescent COVID-19.

The chain has TRBV27 and TRBJ2-1, with D perhaps TRBD1 (6 bases). Trimming took off 0 bases at V and 8 bases at J, with 11 bases between the two ends. Germline CDR1 is MNHEY and CDR2 is SMNVEV (reference sequence). The CDR3 length is 14 residues. The CDR3: CASSLSAGVDEQFF. CDR3 coding DNA: TGTGCCAGCAGTTTATCGGCAGGGGTCGATGAGCAGTTCTTC.

The chain is built from TRBV7-8 and TRBJ1-3, with 7 bases aligning to TRBD1. J gave up 0 bases and V 3 bases, and 2 bases lay outside the gene matches. CDR1 and CDR2 (germline): SGHVS, FQNEAQ. There are 15 residues in the CDR3. The CDR3 reads CASSLTGTSGNTIYF. In nucleotides, the CDR3 is TGTGCCAGCAGCTTGACAGGGACCTCTGGAAACACCATATATTTT.

This rearrangement joins TRBV30 to TRBJ2-1; a possible D gene is TRBD1 (6 bases). The CDR3 has 18 amino acids. Germline loops: CDR1 GTSNPN, CDR2 SVGIG (reference sequence). V lost 0 bases and J 3 bases, leaving 21 bases between the germline ends. This CDR3 reads CAWSVNPIKRDNYNEQFF. In DNA, the CDR3 is TGTGCCTGGAGTGTAAATCCCATCAAGAGGGACAACTACAATGAGCAGTTCTTC. Complete variable domain (other parts from reference TRBV30 and TRBJ2-1): SQTIHQWPATLVQPVGSPLSLECTVEGTSNPNLYWYRQAAGRGLQLLFYSVGIGQISSEVPQNLSASRPQDRQFILSSKKLLLSDSGFYLCAWSVNPIKRDNYNEQFFGPGTRLTVL.

The chain has TRBV5-1 and TRBJ1-3; D is unclear. This CDR3 has 15 amino acids. The germline V gene has CDR1 SGHRS and CDR2 YFSETQ. V was trimmed by 5 bases and J by 0 bases, leaving 12 bases between them. CDR3 nucleotides: TGCGCCAGCAGGGGCGAGGGTTCCTCTGGAAACACCATATATTTT. It specifies CASRGEGSSGNTIYF.

The rearrangement joins TRBV10-1 to TRBJ2-6; D might be TRBD1 (6 bases). Germline loops: CDR1 WNHNN, CDR2 SYGVQD (reference sequence). The CDR3 has 16 amino acids. Trimming removed 4 bases at V and 0 bases at J, with 10 bases between. CDR3 residues: CASSAGTPSGANVLTF. The CDR3 DNA follows: TGCGCCAGCAGTGCGGGGACACCCTCTGGGGCCAACGTCCTGACTTTC.

The chain is built from TRBV18 and TRBJ1-5, with D hard to call. V gave up 2 bases and J gave up 0 bases, with 8 bases separating them. There are 15 residues in the CDR3. The V gene's germline CDR1 is KGHSH and CDR2 LQKENI. Here the CDR3 DNA reads TGTGCCAGCTCACCAGACTCTTATAGCAATCAGCCCCAGCATTTT. Its protein is CASSPDSYSNQPQHF.

The rearrangement links TRBV6-6 to TRBJ1-2; D is unresolved. This CDR3 comprises 11 residues. Germline V lookup: CDR1 MNHNY, CDR2 SVGAGI (reference sequence). The V end lost 7 bases, the J end lost 8 bases, and 11 bases lay between the germline ends. The DNA for the CDR3 is TGTGCCAGCATGGCAGGCTGGGGCTACACCTTC. Its protein product is CASMAGWGYTF.

The J gene is TRBJ2-1, the V gene TRBV5-1, with 7 positions matching TRBD1. V gave up 7 bases and J gave up 5 bases; unmatched junction bases: 6. Germline assignment: CDR1 SGHRS and CDR2 YFSETQ. The CDR3 is made up of 13 amino acids. CDR3 DNA sequence: TGCGCCAGCGGATCCGGGACAGACAATGAGCAGTTCTTC. It yields the protein CASGSGTDNEQFF.

CDR3 loop: CASSFEGITDTQYF. In DNA form, the CDR3 reads TGTGCCAGCAGTTTTGAGGGTATCACAGATACGCAGTATTTT. The genes are TRBV28 and TRBJ2-3, with D maybe TRBD2 (5 bases). With 3 bases removed from V and 2 bases from J, the gap between germline ends came to 9 bases. The CDR3 totals 14 residues. Germline assignment: CDR1 MDHEN and CDR2 SYDVKM.

The chain is built from TRBV3-1 (or the pseudogene TRBV3-2) and TRBJ1-2, with unresolved D. CDR3 length equals 14 residues. V dropped 3 bases and J dropped 8 bases, with 16 bases sitting between them. Germline assignment: CDR1 LGHDT and CDR2 YNNKEL (reference sequence). The CDR3 region is CASSHPWAASGYTF. DNA for the CDR3: TGTGCCAGCAGCCACCCCTGGGCCGCGTCCGGCTACACCTTC.

The V gene is TRBV6-6, the J gene TRBJ2-7; 7 bases match TRBD1. Germline CDR1 is MNHNY and CDR2 is SVGAGI (reference sequence). V trimming: 6 bases; J trimming: 2 bases; junction bases outside the gene matches: 7. The CDR3 runs to 14 residues. The DNA of the CDR3 is TGTGCCAGCAGGCAAAGGGGGCCCCCCTACGAGCAGTACTTC. This sequence encodes CASRQRGPPYEQYF.

The rearrangement links TRBV2 to TRBJ1-2; no clear D gene. V lost 7 bases to trimming and J lost 2 bases, with 17 bases between them. The CDR3 has 15 amino acids. Germline V gene sequence: CDR1 SNHLY, CDR2 FYNNEI. The CDR3 region is CASTRSGSPNYGYTF. The CDR3 coding sequence is TGTGCCAGCACCCGAAGTGGGAGTCCCAACTATGGCTACACCTTC. The complete variable domain, with remaining parts taken from reference TRBV2 and TRBJ1-2, reads EPEVTQTPSHQVTQMGQEVILRCVPISNHLYFYWYRQILGQKVEFLVSFYNNEISEKSEIFDDQFSVERPDGSNFTLKIRSTKLEDSAMYFCASTRSGSPNYGYTFGSGTRLTVV.

This clone turned up a few times. The chain recombines TRBV5-5 with TRBJ2-2; TRBD2 matches at 8 bases. From germline, CDR1 is SGHKS and CDR2 YYEKEE (reference sequence). The CDR3 contains 15 residues. The trim removed 3 bases at V and 6 bases at J, leaving 7 bases unmatched. CDR3 sequence (DNA): TGTGCCAGCAGCTCGAGGACTAGCTGGTCCGGGGAGCTGTTTTTT. It specifies CASSSRTSWSGELFF.

This clone was observed a handful of times. This chain uses TRBV6-1 with TRBJ2-1, with 9 bases lining up with TRBD1. V was pared by 3 bases and J by 10 bases, with 7 bases of the junction left unmatched. The CDR3 has 14 residues. From germline, CDR1 is MNHNS and CDR2 SASEGT. The CDR3 nucleotides read TGTGCCAGCAGTGATGGACAGGGGCCGGGGGAGCAGTTCTTC. This encodes CASSDGQGPGEQFF.

The chain combines TRBV18 with TRBJ1-5, with TRBD1 as a possible D gene (5 bases). The CDR3 totals 13 residues. Germline V gene data show CDR1 as KGHSH and CDR2 as LQKENI. V was shortened by 3 bases and J by 4 bases, with 7 bases between the two germline ends. CDR3 bases: TGTGCCAGCTCACCCGCAGGGAATCAGCCCCAGCATTTT. It yields the protein CASSPAGNQPQHF.

The chain joins TRBV4-3 to TRBJ2-2; 8 bases agree with TRBD1. V was clipped by 6 bases and J by 3 bases; unmatched bases: 6. Looked up from germline, CDR1 is LGHNA and CDR2 is YSLEER. The CDR3 contains 15 residues. The CDR3 spells CASRLGQVDTGELFF. CDR3 in DNA: TGCGCCAGCAGGTTGGGACAGGTCGACACCGGGGAGCTGTTTTTT.

This rearrangement joins TRBV7-2 to TRBJ1-3, with a possible D match to TRBD1 (6 bases). CDR1 is SGHTA and CDR2 is FQGNSA in the germline V gene. The CDR3 is made up of 16 amino acids. V lost 1 base and J 4 bases, leaving 14 bases between the germline ends. CDR3 nucleotides: TGTGCCAGCAGCTTAGTTCGACAGGCGCTGGGAAACACCATATATTTT. Translated: CASSLVRQALGNTIYF.

The chain's CDR3 is CASSQSSPTAGGGPRHEQFF. The CDR3 DNA reads as TGTGCCAGCAGCCAATCTTCCCCAACGGCGGGGGGAGGGCCGAGACATGAGCAGTTCTTC. The V and J genes are TRBV14 and TRBJ2-1, with 8 bases identical to TRBD2. This CDR3 is 20 amino acids long. CDR1 and CDR2 from the germline V gene are SGHDN and FVKESK. V trimming: 2 bases; J trimming: 8 bases; junction bases outside the gene matches: 23.

This chain links TRBV9 with TRBJ1-6; a weak D match, TRBD1 (6 bases). Trimming removed 4 bases at V and 10 bases at J, with 18 bases between. CDR1 and CDR2 (germline): SGDLS, YYNGEE. This CDR3 is built from 15 residues. The DNA for the CDR3 is TGTGCCAGCAGCCCCTTAACAGGGATAGGATCACCCCTCCACTTT. Translation: CASSPLTGIGSPLHF.

This chain links TRBV14 with TRBJ2-2; TRBD2 agrees at 7 bases. V shed 3 bases, J shed 1 base, and the junction held 11 bases outside the gene matches. Per germline, CDR1 SGHDN and CDR2 FVKESK. This CDR3 region has 18 residues. The CDR3: CASSHNALGGLNTGELFF. CDR3 nucleotides: TGTGCCAGCAGCCATAATGCCCTGGGAGGGCTGAACACCGGGGAGCTGTTTTTT.

The chain couples TRBV6-5 to TRBJ1-2; D perhaps matches TRBD1 (6 bases). Trimming cost V 2 bases and J 5 bases, with 9 bases left between them. Germline CDR1 reads MNHEY; CDR2 reads SVGAGI. The CDR3 sequence is 13 residues long. CDR3 sequence (DNA): TGTGCCAGCAGTTACCATAGGGGGTATGGCTACACCTTC. This gives the protein CASSYHRGYGYTF.

The chain combines TRBV9 with TRBJ2-3; D is undetermined. Germline V CDR1 and CDR2: SGDLS, YYNGEE. V lost 3 bases and J lost 4, with 6 bases in between. The CDR3 runs to 12 residues. Here the CDR3 reads CASSGLSDTQYF. The CDR3 DNA is TGTGCCAGCAGCGGACTTTCAGATACGCAGTATTTT.

This chain joins TRBV5-5 and TRBJ1-2; 10 bases align to TRBD1. V was pared by 4 bases and J by 0 bases, with 9 bases of the junction left unmatched. This CDR3 region has 17 residues. CDR1 and CDR2 from the germline V gene are SGHKS and YYEKEE (reference sequence). The CDR3 reads CASSLRDRGNPNYGYTF. The CDR3 DNA reads TGTGCCAGCAGCCTGCGGGACAGGGGAAACCCTAACTATGGCTACACCTTC. Variable domain in full (rest from reference TRBV5-5 and TRBJ1-2): DAGVTQSPTHLIKTRGQQVTLRCSPISGHKSVSWYQQVLGQGPQFIFQYYEKEERGRGNFPDRFSARQFPNYSSELNVNALLLGDSALYLCASSLRDRGNPNYGYTFGSGTRLTVV.

This chain uses TRBV6-6 with TRBJ2-1; D might be TRBD1 (6 bases). Germline loops: CDR1 MNHNY, CDR2 SVGAGI (reference sequence). V was shortened by 2 bases and J by 7 bases, with 18 bases between the two germline ends. This CDR3 region has 16 residues. This CDR3 is CASSYPFEGRGNEQFF. The CDR3 nucleotides are TGTGCCAGCAGTTACCCGTTTGAAGGCAGGGGTAATGAGCAGTTCTTC.

The V call is TRBV2, the J call TRBJ2-7; TRBD1 agrees at 7 bases. V shed 9 bases, J shed 7 bases, and the junction held 12 bases outside the gene matches. Germline lookup yields CDR1 SNHLY and CDR2 FYNNEI. The CDR3 is made up of 13 amino acids. The CDR3 nucleotides are TGTGCCAGAGAGAGACAGGGTGGGGGTGAGCAGTACTTC. Translation gives CARERQGGGEQYF.

This chain links TRBV5-1 with TRBJ1-6; 11 nucleotides align to TRBD1. V was clipped by 2 bases and J by 7 bases; unmatched bases: 5. In germline, CDR1 is SGHRS, CDR2 YFSETQ. The CDR3 runs 16 residues. CDR3 region: CASSLAGQGVNSPLHF. CDR3 nucleotides: TGCGCCAGCAGCTTAGCGGGACAGGGGGTGAATTCACCCCTCCACTTT.

The chain couples TRBV5-1 to TRBJ1-5; weak D call: TRBD1 (5 bases). V was trimmed by 0 bases and J by 3 bases, leaving 10 bases between them. The CDR3 has 15 residues. Germline V CDR1 and CDR2: SGHRS, YFSETQ. CDR3 bases: TGCGCCAGCAGCTTGGTACCAGGGAACAATCAGCCCCAGCATTTT. It codes for CASSLVPGNNQPQHF.

J is TRBJ1-1 and V is TRBV6-5; D uncertain. V shed 6 bases and J shed 11 bases, with 16 bases lying between them. This CDR3 is built from 12 residues. Looked up from germline, CDR1 is MNHEY and CDR2 is SVGAGI. The CDR3 region is CASSSFLPRAFF. In nucleotides, the CDR3 is TGTGCCAGCAGCTCTTTCCTACCCCGGGCTTTCTTT.

This chain joins TRBV18 and TRBJ1-5, with 7 bases identical to TRBD1. J lost 4 bases, V lost 4 bases, and 7 bases had no gene match. The CDR3 loop spans 15 amino acids. Germline assignment: CDR1 KGHSH and CDR2 LQKENI. The CDR3 nucleotides are TGTGCCAGCTCACTGGCACAGGGGACTAATCAGCCCCAGCATTTT. Amino acids: CASSLAQGTNQPQHF.